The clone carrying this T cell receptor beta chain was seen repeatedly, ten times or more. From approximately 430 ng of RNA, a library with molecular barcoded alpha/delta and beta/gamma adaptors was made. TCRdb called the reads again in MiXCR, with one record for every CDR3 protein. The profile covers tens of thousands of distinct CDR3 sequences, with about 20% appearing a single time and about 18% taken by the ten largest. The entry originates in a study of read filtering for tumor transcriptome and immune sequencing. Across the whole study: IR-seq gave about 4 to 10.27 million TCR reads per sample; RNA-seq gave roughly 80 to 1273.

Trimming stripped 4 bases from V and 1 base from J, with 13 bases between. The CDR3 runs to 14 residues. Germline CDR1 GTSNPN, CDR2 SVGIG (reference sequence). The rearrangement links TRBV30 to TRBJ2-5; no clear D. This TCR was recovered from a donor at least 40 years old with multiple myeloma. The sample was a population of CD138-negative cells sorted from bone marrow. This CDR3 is CAWNPRGGQETQYF. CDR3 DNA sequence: TGTGCCTGGAACCCCCGAGGCGGCCAAGAGACCCAGTACTTC.